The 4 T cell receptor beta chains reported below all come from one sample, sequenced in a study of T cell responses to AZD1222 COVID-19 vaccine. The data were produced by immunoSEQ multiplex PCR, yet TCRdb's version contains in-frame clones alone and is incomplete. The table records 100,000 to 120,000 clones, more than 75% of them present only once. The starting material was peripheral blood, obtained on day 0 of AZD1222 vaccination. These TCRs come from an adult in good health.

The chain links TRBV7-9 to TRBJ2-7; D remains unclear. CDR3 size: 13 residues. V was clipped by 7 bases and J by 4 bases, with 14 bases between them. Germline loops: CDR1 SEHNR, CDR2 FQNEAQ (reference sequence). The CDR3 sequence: CASTRGAPYEQYF. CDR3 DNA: TGTGCCAGCACCCGAGGCGCTCCTTACGAGCAGTACTTC.

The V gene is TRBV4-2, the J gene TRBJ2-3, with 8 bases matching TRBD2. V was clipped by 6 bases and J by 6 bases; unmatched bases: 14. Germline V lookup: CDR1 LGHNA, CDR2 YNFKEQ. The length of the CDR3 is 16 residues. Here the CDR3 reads CASSRLAGGGLDTQYF. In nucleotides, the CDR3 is TGTGCCAGCAGTCGTCTAGCGGGCGGGGGGCTTGATACGCAGTATTTT.

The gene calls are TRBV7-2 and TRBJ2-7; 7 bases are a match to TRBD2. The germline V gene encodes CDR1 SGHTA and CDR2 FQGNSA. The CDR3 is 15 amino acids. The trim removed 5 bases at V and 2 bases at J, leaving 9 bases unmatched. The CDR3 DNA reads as TGTGCCAGCAGCCCAAGAGCGGGGACCACCTACGAGCAGTACTTC. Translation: CASSPRAGTTYEQYF.

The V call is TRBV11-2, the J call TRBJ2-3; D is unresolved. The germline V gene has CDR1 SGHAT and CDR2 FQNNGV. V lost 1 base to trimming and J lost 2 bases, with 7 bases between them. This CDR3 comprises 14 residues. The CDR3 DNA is TGTGCCAGCAGCTTAGGGACCACCACAGATACGCAGTATTTT. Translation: CASSLGTTTDTQYF.